The 6 T cell receptor beta chains in this list originate from one sample, sequenced in a study of patients and donors after allogeneic stem cell transplantation. TCRdb analysed the RT-PCR reads with MiXCR anew, one entry per CDR3 protein. This table holds about a million distinct CDR3 sequences, under 20% found once. Sequenced material: blood, either unsorted or a sorted T cell fraction (not recorded which). These receptor sequences come from a human donor who was either an allogeneic HSCT recipient or a stem cell or donor lymphocyte infusion donor (not recorded which). It is not recorded whose cells these are; they may come from a transplant donor.

This clonotype appeared many times. This rearrangement joins TRBV4-3 to TRBJ2-2; 10 positions agree with TRBD2. This CDR3 spans 17 amino acids. The trim removed 2 bases at V and 5 bases at J, leaving 8 bases unmatched. The germline V gene has CDR1 LGHNA and CDR2 YSLEER. The CDR3 DNA reads TGCGCCAGCAGCCAACTAGCGGGGGCCTCGAGGACCGGGGAGCTGTTTTTT. Translated: CASSQLAGASRTGELFF.

J is TRBJ2-3 and V is TRBV20-1; D may correspond to TRBD1 or TRBD2 (5 bases each). Looked up from germline, CDR1 is DFQATT and CDR2 is SNEGSKA (reference sequence). The CDR3 is 17 amino acids. V lost 0 bases and J lost 2, with 18 bases in between. The CDR3: CSARDPGRWTFTDTQYF. The DNA for the CDR3 is TGCAGTGCTAGAGATCCGGGGCGGTGGACGTTCACAGATACGCAGTATTTT.

The sample holds a few counts of this clonotype. The V call is TRBV2, the J call TRBJ2-7; a possible D gene is TRBD1 (6 bases). The germline gives CDR1 SNHLY, CDR2 FYNNEI. This CDR3 contains 14 residues. V was shortened by 1 base and J by 6 bases, with 13 bases between the two germline ends. The CDR3 protein is CASSEGGRIAEQYF. The CDR3 coding sequence is TGTGCCAGCAGTGAAGGGGGGCGCATCGCCGAGCAGTACTTC.

This chain uses TRBV20-1 with TRBJ2-1; 8 nucleotides line up with TRBD2. V lost 3 bases, J lost 0 bases, and 7 bases stayed unmatched. The CDR3 covers 16 residues. Germline V gene sequence: CDR1 DFQATT, CDR2 SNEGSKA (reference sequence). This chain's CDR3 is CSARASGLVSYNEQFF. CDR3 DNA sequence: TGCAGTGCTAGGGCTTCGGGACTAGTCTCCTACAATGAGCAGTTCTTC.

This clonotype came up a few times. CDR3 sequence reads: CASSYSGLAVHISTDTQYF. The CDR3, as DNA: TGTGCCAGCAGTTACTCGGGACTAGCGGTCCATATTAGCACAGATACGCAGTATTTT. The chain couples TRBV6-5 to TRBJ2-3, with 11 bases lining up with TRBD2. Losses at the gene ends were 0 bases for V and 0 bases for J; bases not matched to a gene: 8. Germline V lookup: CDR1 MNHEY, CDR2 SVGAGI. There are 19 residues in the CDR3.

This chain links TRBV12-3 or TRBV12-4 with TRBJ1-2; 8 nucleotides match TRBD1. V lost 5 bases, J lost 8 bases, and 7 bases stayed unmatched. CDR3 length: 13 amino acids. The CDR3 DNA follows: TGTGCCAGCAGTGCCCGGACAGGGTACGGCTACACCTTC. Protein sequence: CASSARTGYGYTF.